The 7 T cell receptor beta chains below were found in one sample sequenced in a study of T cells in Graves' hyperthyroidism and ophthalmopathy. The TCR beta CDR3 regions underwent amplification using RNA transcripts as the source. In the first-round RT-PCR of the TCR CDR3, the HTBI primer set was used. MiXCR, run by TCRdb on the multiplex PCR reads, gives a single entry per CDR3 protein. The repertoire has about 610,000 distinct CDR3 sequences, about a sixth of them found once; the top ten carry around 3.5%. Sequencing input: blood. The source is a middle-aged woman with Graves' ophthalmopathy.

This chain uses TRBV20-1 with TRBJ1-6; 11 bases match TRBD1. The trim removed 0 bases at V and 7 bases at J, leaving 8 bases unmatched. CDR3 length: 17 amino acids. Looked up from germline, CDR1 is DFQATT and CDR2 is SNEGSKA (reference sequence). The CDR3 reads CSARDLNRDRGNSPLHF. The CDR3 DNA is TGCAGTGCTAGAGACCTAAACCGGGACAGGGGGAATTCACCCCTCCACTTT.

In its sample, this clonotype was seen many times. V usage is TRBV18 and J usage is TRBJ1-1, with 7 positions matching TRBD1. The V gene's germline CDR1 is KGHSH and CDR2 LQKENI. The V gene end was trimmed by 6 bases and the J gene end by 6 bases; junction bases not matched to a gene: 10. The CDR3 sequence is 14 residues long. The CDR3 nucleotides are TGTGCCAGCTCGCCGGACAGGAGCCGGGCTGAAGCTTTCTTT. This gives the protein CASSPDRSRAEAFF.

The V gene is TRBV7-9, the J gene TRBJ2-1; TRBD2 matches 7 bases. There are 15 residues in the CDR3. V trimming: 5 bases; J trimming: 3 bases; junction bases outside the gene matches: 7. Germline V gene data show CDR1 as SEHNR and CDR2 as FQNEAQ (reference sequence). Written as DNA, the CDR3 is TGTGCCAGCAGCAGGGACTACCGCCGCTACAATGAGCAGTTCTTC. Its protein is CASSRDYRRYNEQFF.

This clonotype was detected many times. This chain links TRBV20-1 with TRBJ2-5; D call uncertain. V shed 0 bases and J shed 1 base, with 12 bases lying between them. CDR1 is DFQATT and CDR2 is SNEGSKA in the germline V gene (reference sequence). The CDR3 contains 15 residues. CDR3 DNA sequence: TGCAGTGCTAGAGATCGCCAGCGTATCCAAGAGACCCAGTACTTC. Protein product: CSARDRQRIQETQYF.

This clonotype was seen ten or more times. This chain uses TRBV2 with TRBJ2-1; 13 positions agree with TRBD2. The CDR3 sequence is 14 residues long. The V and J ends lost 6 bases and 7 bases, in that order; junction bases with no gene match: 3. Germline V gives CDR1 SNHLY, CDR2 FYNNEI. CDR3 sequence reads: CASRGLAGVNEQFF. The CDR3 region has the DNA TGTGCCAGCAGAGGACTAGCGGGAGTGAATGAGCAGTTCTTC.

The chain has TRBV6-5 and TRBJ2-3; 11 bases line up with TRBD2. J lost 3 bases, V lost 5 bases, and 7 bases had no gene match. This CDR3 is built from 16 residues. Germline CDR1 reads MNHEY; CDR2 reads SVGAGI. Here the CDR3 reads CASSASTSGATDTQYF. The CDR3 nucleotides are TGTGCCAGCAGTGCCTCGACTAGCGGGGCTACAGATACGCAGTATTTT.

This chain links TRBV10-3 with TRBJ1-1; D is undetermined. CDR3 length: 14 amino acids. Germline CDR1 reads ENHRY; CDR2 reads SYGVKD. With 0 bases removed from V and 7 bases from J, the gap between germline ends came to 12 bases. The CDR3 sequence is CAISESPGRSEAFF. In nucleotides, the CDR3 is TGTGCCATCAGTGAGTCACCGGGAAGAAGTGAAGCTTTCTTT.